These 4 T cell receptor beta chains share one sample of origin, sequenced in a study of response to subunit inactivated influenza vaccine. TCRdb reanalysed the RT-PCR reads using MiXCR and keeps one entry per CDR3 protein. The profile shows about 500,000 distinct CDR3 sequences, approximately 15% of them singletons. The input for sequencing was CD4+ T cells sorted from PBMCs, taken around 25 months after vaccination. Source of these receptors: a man aged 45-69 years who received an inactivated influenza vaccine.

This clonotype was seen a few times. The chain is built from TRBV5-1 and TRBJ2-5, with TRBD2 matching over 10 bases. The length of the CDR3 is 18 residues. Germline V lookup: CDR1 SGHRS, CDR2 YFSETQ. V lost 0 bases and J lost 0; bases outside the gene matches: 8. The CDR3 here is CASSLDFTSGMYQETQYF. Here the CDR3 DNA reads TGCGCCAGCAGCTTGGATTTTACTAGCGGGATGTACCAAGAGACCCAGTACTTC.

There are many counts of this clonotype. The CDR3 here is CASSIIGSNSGNTIYF. The CDR3 DNA is TGTGCCAGTAGTATCATCGGCAGCAACTCTGGAAACACCATATATTTT. This chain joins TRBV19 and TRBJ1-3; no definite D call. The CDR3 has 16 amino acids. V lost 3 bases to trimming and J lost 0 bases, with 12 bases between them. CDR1 LNHDA and CDR2 SQIVND come from the germline V gene (reference sequence). The whole variable domain, filled in from reference TRBV19 and TRBJ1-3, reads DGGITQSPKYLFRKEGQNVTLSCEQNLNHDAMYWYRQDPGQGLRLIYYSQIVNDFQKGDIAEGYSVSREKKESFPLTVTSAQKNPTAFYLCASSIIGSNSGNTIYFGEGSWLTVV.

This clonotype is medium-sized in the sample. The CDR3 nucleotides read TGCAGCGTTGTCAGGGACACTGAAGCTTTCTTT. Its protein product is CSVVRDTEAFF. J is TRBJ1-1 and V is TRBV29-1; D is perhaps TRBD1 (5 bases). The V gene's germline CDR1 is SQVTM and CDR2 ANQGSEA. Deletions cut 4 bases from V and 3 bases from J, with 6 bases between. This CDR3 spans 11 amino acids.

The rearrangement links TRBV19 to TRBJ2-7; 7 bases align to TRBD2. The CDR3 has 16 amino acids. With 3 bases clipped from V and 4 bases from J, the junction kept 12 bases outside the gene matches. Germline V gene sequence: CDR1 LNHDA, CDR2 SQIVND (reference sequence). CDR3 amino acids: CASSIGGTQRRYEQYF. CDR3 nucleotides: TGTGCCAGTAGTATCGGGGGGACTCAAAGAAGATACGAGCAGTACTTC.